A selection of T cell receptor beta chains follows, all from one sample in a study of blood T cell repertoires in COVID-19. Some clones are missing from TCRdb's copy, which holds only in-frame ones; the method was immunoSEQ multiplex PCR. This sample has approximately 100,000 clones, with around 84% found just once. Sequences were obtained from peripheral blood. All receptors derive from a woman aged 55-69 years with acute or convalescent COVID-19. CDR3s include the opening cysteine and the closing phenylalanine or tryptophan. Each record gives: CDR3 DNA, CDR3 protein, V gene, clone size, J gene, D gene. The D gene is left open where the match is weak. Rows may omit the clone size; those that give it use once, few, many or a size class.

DNA: TGTGCCAGCAGCTTAAGACCCCTCGGCAGGGAAAATCAGCCCCAGCATTTT; CDR3: CASSLRPLGRENQPQHF; V: TRBV7-2; size: few; J: TRBJ1-5; D: .
DNA: TGCAGCGTTGAAGATCTAGAGACCCAGTACTTC; CDR3: CSVEDLETQYF; V: TRBV29-1; size: few; J: TRBJ2-5; D: .
DNA: TGCGCCAGCAGAAATACAGGGGGCTCAAATACGCAGTATTTT; CDR3: CASRNTGGSNTQYF; V: TRBV5-1; size: .; J: TRBJ2-3; D: TRBD1
DNA: TGTGCCAGCAGCGTAATGGGGGGAACAATGAACACTGAAGCTTTCTTT; CDR3: CASSVMGGTMNTEAFF; V: TRBV9; size: .; J: TRBJ1-1; D: .
DNA: TGTGCCAGCAGTCGAATTGGACAGGACATTCAGTACTTC; CDR3: CASSRIGQDIQYF; V: TRBV2; size: .; J: TRBJ2-4; D: TRBD1
DNA: TGCGCCAGCACCACTCCCCAGGGTACGCAGTATTTT; CDR3: CASTTPQGTQYF; V: TRBV5-1; size: .; J: TRBJ2-3; D: .
DNA: TGTGCCAGCAGGAAGGAGATAAACACTGAAGCTTTCTTT; CDR3: CASRKEINTEAFF; V: TRBV6-5; size: .; J: TRBJ1-1; D: .
DNA: TGTGCCAGCAGCCCCGATAGAGCAACTAATGAAAAACTGTTTTTT; CDR3: CASSPDRATNEKLFF; V: TRBV3-1/TRBV3-2; size: .; J: TRBJ1-4; D: .
DNA: TGTGCCACCAGCAGAGACCCGCAGAGCAATCAGCCCCAGCATTTT; CDR3: CATSRDPQSNQPQHF; V: TRBV15; size: .; J: TRBJ1-5; D: .
DNA: TGTGCCTGGAGTGTAGTAGGGGGGGGCTCTGGAAACACCATATATTTT; CDR3: CAWSVVGGGSGNTIYF; V: TRBV30; size: .; J: TRBJ1-3; D: .
DNA: TGTGCCAGCAGACTGGCGGGCCGTAGGGATGGCACCGGGGAGCTGTTTTTT; CDR3: CASRLAGRRDGTGELFF; V: TRBV5-5; size: once; J: TRBJ2-2; D: .
DNA: TGTGCCTGGAAGTGGGGCCAAGCGAACACTGAAGCTTTCTTT; CDR3: CAWKWGQANTEAFF; V: TRBV30; size: once; J: TRBJ1-1; D: .
DNA: TGTGCCAGCACCGCCTCGGTTAGAGCTGGGGCCAACGTCCTGACTTTC; CDR3: CASTASVRAGANVLTF; V: TRBV7-2; size: .; J: TRBJ2-6; D: .
DNA: TGTGCCAGCAGCGCCGGGACAGGGGGCTACGAGCAGTACTTC; CDR3: CASSAGTGGYEQYF; V: TRBV9; size: .; J: TRBJ2-7; D: TRBD1
DNA: TGCGCCAGCAGCTTGGCGGGGGGCTACAATCAGCCCCAGCATTTT; CDR3: CASSLAGGYNQPQHF; V: TRBV5-1; size: .; J: TRBJ1-5; D: .
DNA: TGTGCCAGCAGCCAAGTGCGTAACACTGAAGCTTTCTTT; CDR3: CASSQVRNTEAFF; V: TRBV3-1/TRBV3-2; size: .; J: TRBJ1-1; D: .
DNA: TGTGCCAGCAGCTTGGCCGTAGGACAGAGCACAGATACGCAGTATTTT; CDR3: CASSLAVGQSTDTQYF; V: TRBV5-4; size: .; J: TRBJ2-3; D: .
DNA: TGTGCCCCGGCCGGAGGGCCCATATATTTT; CDR3: CAPAGGPIYF; V: TRBV12-5; size: .; J: TRBJ1-3; D: .
DNA: TGTGCCAGCGGTTTTCGGCGGACAGGGGTCAATGAGCAGTTCTTC; CDR3: CASGFRRTGVNEQFF; V: TRBV3-1/TRBV3-2; size: .; J: TRBJ2-1; D: TRBD1
DNA: TGTGCCAGCAGTGAATGGGGGGGAAATGGCTACACCTTC; CDR3: CASSEWGGNGYTF; V: TRBV6-1; size: few; J: TRBJ1-2; D: .
DNA: TGTGCCAGCAGCTTAGGGGACAGGAACTATGGCTACACCTTC; CDR3: CASSLGDRNYGYTF; V: TRBV7-3; size: .; J: TRBJ1-2; D: TRBD1
DNA: TGTGCCACCAGCAGAGATGTGAGTGCAACTAATGAAAAACTGTTTTTT; CDR3: CATSRDVSATNEKLFF; V: TRBV15; size: .; J: TRBJ1-4; D: .
DNA: TGTGCCTGGAGTGTACAGGGTGAGCAGTTCTTC; CDR3: CAWSVQGEQFF; V: TRBV30; size: .; J: TRBJ2-1; D: .
DNA: TGTGCCAGCAGCCCAACGGGAGAGAACACTGAAGCTTTCTTT; CDR3: CASSPTGENTEAFF; V: TRBV3-1/TRBV3-2; size: .; J: TRBJ1-1; D: .
DNA: TGTGCCAGCAGTTACTCAGGCAAACGGGGAGATTCACCCCTCCACTTT; CDR3: CASSYSGKRGDSPLHF; V: TRBV6-6; size: .; J: TRBJ1-6; D: .
DNA: TGTGCCAGCAGTTACGTCCGCAGTAGCATGTATCAGCCCCAGCATTTT; CDR3: CASSYVRSSMYQPQHF; V: TRBV6-6; size: .; J: TRBJ1-5; D: .
DNA: TGTGCCAGCAGCCCACATACAGGGGGGGACACTGAAGCTTTCTTT; CDR3: CASSPHTGGDTEAFF; V: TRBV28; size: .; J: TRBJ1-1; D: TRBD1
DNA: TGTGCCAGCAGCTTCCTGGAGTCTAACTATGGCTACACCTTC; CDR3: CASSFLESNYGYTF; V: TRBV3-1/TRBV3-2; size: .; J: TRBJ1-2; D: .
DNA: TGTGCCAGCAGTTTCATGGACAGGGGTGGCTACACCTTC; CDR3: CASSFMDRGGYTF; V: TRBV28; size: .; J: TRBJ1-2; D: TRBD1
DNA: TGTGCCAGCAGTGAATTGAGGGGGCCAGGAACCGGGGAGCTGTTTTTT; CDR3: CASSELRGPGTGELFF; V: TRBV2; size: .; J: TRBJ2-2; D: TRBD1
DNA: TGTGCCAGCTCACCACGGGACAGGGGGTTTGATGGCTACACCTTC; CDR3: CASSPRDRGFDGYTF; V: TRBV18; size: .; J: TRBJ1-2; D: TRBD1
DNA: TGTGCCAGTAGTGCAGGGGCGAACATTCAGTACTTC; CDR3: CASSAGANIQYF; V: TRBV19; size: .; J: TRBJ2-4; D: .
DNA: TGTGCCTGGAGTCGCTACCCAAAACAGGGCACAGATAGAAATCAGCCCCAGCATTTT; CDR3: CAWSRYPKQGTDRNQPQHF; V: TRBV30; size: .; J: TRBJ1-5; D: .
DNA: TGTGCCAGCAGCTTCACAGGGGAGCCCCAGCATTTT; CDR3: CASSFTGEPQHF; V: TRBV7-2; size: .; J: TRBJ1-5; D: TRBD1
DNA: TGTGCCAGCAGGCTGGGACAGGCCAGGGGGAAACTGTTTTTT; CDR3: CASRLGQARGKLFF; V: TRBV2; size: .; J: TRBJ1-4; D: TRBD1
DNA: TGTGCCAGCAGCTTGGCGGGACAGAATAATTCACCCCTCCACTTT; CDR3: CASSLAGQNNSPLHF; V: TRBV5-4; size: few; J: TRBJ1-6; D: TRBD1
DNA: TGTGCCAGCAGTAGCGGGACAGGAAGGCAGACCTTC; CDR3: CASSSGTGRQTF; V: TRBV2; size: once; J: TRBJ1-2; D: TRBD1
DNA: TGTGCCAGCAGCGCGGGACTAGGGAAAGAGACCCAGTACTTC; CDR3: CASSAGLGKETQYF; V: TRBV7-2; size: once; J: TRBJ2-5; D: TRBD2
DNA: TGTGCCAGTAGTACGGGTGCCGACAGGAACACTGAAGCTTTCTTT; CDR3: CASSTGADRNTEAFF; V: TRBV19; size: .; J: TRBJ1-1; D: .
DNA: TGTGCCAGCAGCCAAGAGACCCCGCCGACAGGGTTTCAGCCCCAGCATTTT; CDR3: CASSQETPPTGFQPQHF; V: TRBV4-2; size: .; J: TRBJ1-5; D: TRBD1
DNA: TGCGCCAGCAGCCTACAGGGGGACACTGAAGCTTTCTTT; CDR3: CASSLQGDTEAFF; V: TRBV5-1; size: .; J: TRBJ1-1; D: TRBD1
DNA: TGTGCCAGCAGTCTCACTAGCGGGGGGGAATACGAGCAGTACTTC; CDR3: CASSLTSGGEYEQYF; V: TRBV3-1/TRBV3-2; size: .; J: TRBJ2-7; D: TRBD2